Below, one T cell receptor (beta chain) is given with its context. The sample originates from a study of blood T cell repertoires in COVID-19. The wider study: Samples came from the United States, Italy and Spain, spanning acute and convalescent COVID-19. PBMCs, B-cell-depleted T cells, or T cells were the source of the cDNA or gDNA that made up the material.

V dropped 3 bases and J dropped 9; count of bases not matched to a gene: 5. CDR3 size: 14 residues. Germline CDR1 SNHLY, CDR2 FYNNEI. Original handling: Counts of nucleated cells, estimated from reference gene primer amplification, were obtained. Here immunoSEQ multiplex PCR was the method, and the copy in TCRdb shows in-frame clones only, minus some. The V and J calls and clone size were taken over from that table, and D and trimming were inferred from the DNA. The top ten clones hold under 7.5% of a sample with 100,000 or so clones, 88% of them seen once. The sample consisted of peripheral blood. This chain joins TRBV2 and TRBJ1-6; TRBD1 matches 7 bases. The receptor comes from a woman in her sixties or seventies with acute or convalescent COVID-19. The CDR3 region has the DNA TGTGCCAGCAGTGAGGAGACAGGGTCTTCACCCCTCCACTTT. This encodes CASSEETGSSPLHF.